In its sample, the clone carrying this TCR beta chain was seen once. The antigen remains unidentified. CDR1 is LNHDA and CDR2 is SQIVND in the germline V gene (reference sequence). This CDR3 comprises 19 residues. After removal of 3 bases from V and 4 bases from J, the junction contained 13 bases not matched to a gene. The data originate from a study of T cell responses to AZD1222 COVID-19 vaccine. General observations from the study: Repertoire sampling happened only post peak T cell response. Reports say nearly half of spike-specific TCRs go after unmutated variant regions. Vaccine-associated CD4 TCRs ranged over spike, dominating at 160-218 and 743-854.

Assay used: immunoSEQ multiplex PCR; TCRdb lists only in-frame clones, some missing. The sample has roughly 120,000 clones, roughly 89% seen once. Second-dose groups at about 4 or about 12 weeks were pooled. The input for sequencing was peripheral blood, taken 28 days after the second AZD1222 dose. The receptor's source is an adult who received the AZD1222 COVID-19 vaccine. The rearrangement joins TRBV19 to TRBJ2-2; the match to TRBD2 covers 11 bases. In nucleotides, the CDR3 is TGTGCCAGTAGTATGTATACACTAGCGGGAGCCTCGGGCACCGGGGAGCTGTTTTTT. It encodes CASSMYTLAGASGTGELFF.